This TCR beta chain was found in a study of blood T cells in healthy people across ages. Germline-derived CDR1 and CDR2 are SGHDT and YYEEEE. V was trimmed by 2 bases and J by 6 bases, leaving 10 bases between them. CDR3 length: 13 amino acids. Findings and caveats of the study: Per million T cells, TCR beta diversity dropped roughly linearly as age increased.

For the second PCR, which ran for roughly 7 to 11 cycles, a sample-barcoded 5' primer and a J-beta primer mix were used. The template-switch adaptor, which had 12 random nucleotides, put a tag on each cDNA molecule. In TCRdb, the 5' RACE reads were re-called with MiXCR into one record per CDR3 protein. The profile shows fewer than 900,000 distinct CDR3 sequences, around half of them singletons. Worth noting for this clonotype: The antigen is undetermined.

The sequence came from a woman aged 55-69 years in good health. The sample comprised blood. V is TRBV5-6 and J is TRBJ2-3; no firm D call. CDR3 DNA sequence: TGTGCCAGCAGCTTAGGTCTCTGGGATACGCAGTATTTT. Translation gives CASSLGLWDTQYF.